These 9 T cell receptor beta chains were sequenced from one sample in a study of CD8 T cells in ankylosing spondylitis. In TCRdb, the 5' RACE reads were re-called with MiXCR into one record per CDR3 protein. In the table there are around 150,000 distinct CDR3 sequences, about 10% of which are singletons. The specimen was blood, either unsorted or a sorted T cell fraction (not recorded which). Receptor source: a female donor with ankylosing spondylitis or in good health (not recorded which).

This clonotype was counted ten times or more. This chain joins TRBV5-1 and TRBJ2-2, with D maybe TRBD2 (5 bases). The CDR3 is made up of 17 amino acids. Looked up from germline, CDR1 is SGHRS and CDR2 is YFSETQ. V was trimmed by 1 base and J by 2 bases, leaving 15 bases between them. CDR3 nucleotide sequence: TGCGCCAGCAGCTTGCCCCTAGCTGGGAGTAACACCGGGGAGCTGTTTTTT. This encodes CASSLPLAGSNTGELFF.

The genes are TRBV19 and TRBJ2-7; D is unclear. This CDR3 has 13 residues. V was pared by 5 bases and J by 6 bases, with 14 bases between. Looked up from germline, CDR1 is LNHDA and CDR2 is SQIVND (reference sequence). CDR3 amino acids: CASSLDTNGEQYF. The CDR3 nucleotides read TGTGCCAGTAGTCTTGACACCAACGGCGAGCAGTACTTC.

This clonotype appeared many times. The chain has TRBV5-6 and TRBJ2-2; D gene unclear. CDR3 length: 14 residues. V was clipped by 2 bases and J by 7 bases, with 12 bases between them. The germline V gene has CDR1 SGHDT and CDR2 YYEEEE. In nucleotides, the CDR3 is TGTGCCAGCAGCTTAACGAATAAGGACGGGGAGCTGTTTTTT. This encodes CASSLTNKDGELFF.

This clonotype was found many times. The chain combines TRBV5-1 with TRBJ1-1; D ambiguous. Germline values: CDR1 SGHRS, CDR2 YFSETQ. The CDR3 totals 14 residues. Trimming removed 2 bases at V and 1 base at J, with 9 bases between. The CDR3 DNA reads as TGCGCCAGCAGCTTCTCGGGCCAGAACACTGAAGCTTTCTTT. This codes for CASSFSGQNTEAFF. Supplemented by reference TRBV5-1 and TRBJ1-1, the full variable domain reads KAGVTQTPRYLIKTRGQQVTLSCSPISGHRSVSWYQQTPGQGLQFLFEYFSETQRNKGNFPGRFSGRQFSNSRSEMNVSTLELGDSALYLCASSFSGQNTEAFFGQGTRLTVV.

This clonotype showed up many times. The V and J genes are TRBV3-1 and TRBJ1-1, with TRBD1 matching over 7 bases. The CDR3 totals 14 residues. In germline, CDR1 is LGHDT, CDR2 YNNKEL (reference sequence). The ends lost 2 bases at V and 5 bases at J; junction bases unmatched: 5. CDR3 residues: CASSQSDRRTEAFF. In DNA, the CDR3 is TGTGCCAGCAGCCAATCGGACAGGAGGACTGAAGCTTTCTTT.

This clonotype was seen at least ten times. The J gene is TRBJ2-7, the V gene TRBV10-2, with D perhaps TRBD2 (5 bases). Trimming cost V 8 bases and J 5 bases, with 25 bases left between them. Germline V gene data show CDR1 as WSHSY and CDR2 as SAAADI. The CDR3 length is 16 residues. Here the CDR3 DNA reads TGCGCCAGCCCCGAGGCGGGTGGGCTCCCGCCCAACGAGCAGTACTTC. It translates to CASPEAGGLPPNEQYF.

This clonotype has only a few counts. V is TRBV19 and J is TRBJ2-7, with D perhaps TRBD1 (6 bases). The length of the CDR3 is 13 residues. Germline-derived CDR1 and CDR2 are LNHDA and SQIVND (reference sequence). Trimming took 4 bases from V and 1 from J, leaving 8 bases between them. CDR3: CASSRGHSYEQYF. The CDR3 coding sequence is TGTGCCAGTAGTAGGGGACATTCCTACGAGCAGTACTTC.

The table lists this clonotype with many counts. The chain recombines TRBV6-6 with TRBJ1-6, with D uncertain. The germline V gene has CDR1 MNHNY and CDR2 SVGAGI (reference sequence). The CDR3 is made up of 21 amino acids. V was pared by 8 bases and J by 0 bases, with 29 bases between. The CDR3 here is CASGIPKGRKSSGSYNSPLHF. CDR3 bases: TGTGCCAGCGGGATTCCGAAAGGGCGCAAATCGTCGGGCTCCTATAATTCACCCCTCCACTTT.

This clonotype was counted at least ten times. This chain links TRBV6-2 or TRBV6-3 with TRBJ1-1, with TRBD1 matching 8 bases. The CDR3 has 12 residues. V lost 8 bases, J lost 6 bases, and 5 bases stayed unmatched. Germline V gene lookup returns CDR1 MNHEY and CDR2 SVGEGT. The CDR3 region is CASREDRAEAFF. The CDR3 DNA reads TGTGCCAGCCGTGAGGACAGGGCTGAAGCTTTCTTT.